This T cell receptor beta chain was sequenced in a study of T cell changes during pregnancy in multiple sclerosis. V gave up 4 bases and J gave up 5 bases, with 12 bases separating them. Per the germline V gene, CDR1 is SGHTA and CDR2 is FQGTGA. The CDR3 runs 14 residues. Produced via immunoSEQ multiplex PCR; TCRdb's table is partial and in-frame only. The sample consists of about 29,000 clones, 75% to 95% of them appearing once. This specimen was CD8+ T cells from peripheral blood mononuclear cells, taken before pregnancy. The clonotype originates from a female donor with multiple sclerosis, enrolled in a pregnancy study. The chain is built from TRBV7-3 and TRBJ2-1; a possible D gene is TRBD1 (5 bases). This CDR3 is CASSSWGADNEQFF. The CDR3 DNA sequence: TGTGCCAGCAGCTCCTGGGGCGCCGACAATGAGCAGTTCTTC.